Shown below are 8 T cell receptor beta chains from a single sample sequenced in a study of blood T cell repertoires in COVID-19 (dated by TCRdb to the early 2020s). Libraries were prepared through the immunoSEQ multiplex PCR assay. Here the immuneACCESS table is served through TCRdb, limited to in-frame sequences with V and J called. Missing clones are a known gap in these copies; in checked studies unresolved V genes cover under half, and the rest lacks a known reason. The sample table contains roughly 130,000 clones; only one count was recorded for around 87% of them. Less than 4.5% of the sample goes to the ten largest clones. The sequenced material came from peripheral blood. These receptors were collected from an older woman with acute or convalescent COVID-19.

The chain couples TRBV18 to TRBJ1-4; 7 bases map to TRBD1. V was pared by 6 bases and J by 3 bases, with 4 bases of the junction left unmatched. This CDR3 has 14 residues. Germline V gene data show CDR1 as KGHSH and CDR2 as LQKENI. As DNA, the CDR3 is TGTGCCAGCTCTCAGGGACAGCCTAATGAAAAACTGTTTTTT. Encoded protein: CASSQGQPNEKLFF. The entire variable domain, with the rest obtained from reference TRBV18 and TRBJ1-4, is as follows: NAGVMQNPRHLVRRRGQEARLRCSPMKGHSHVYWYRQLPEEGLKFMVYLQKENIIDESGMPKERFSAEFPKEGPSILRIQQVVRGDSAAYFCASSQGQPNEKLFFGSGTQLSVL.

The V call is TRBV3-1 (or the pseudogene TRBV3-2), the J call TRBJ1-4; 7 bases map to TRBD1. This CDR3 is built from 12 residues. V lost 8 bases to trimming and J lost 7 bases; unmatched junction nucleotides: 4. The V gene's germline CDR1 is LGHDT and CDR2 YNNKEL (reference sequence). CDR3 amino acids: CASQTGSEKLFF. In DNA form, the CDR3 reads TGTGCCAGCCAGACAGGGAGTGAAAAACTGTTTTTT.

The CDR3 nucleotides read TGTGCCAGCAGTTACTCGCCGCGAATGGAGCAGTTCTTC. Its protein product is CASSYSPRMEQFF. This chain connects TRBV6-6 to TRBJ2-1; no clear D gene. The CDR3 contains 13 residues. CDR1 and CDR2 from the germline V gene are MNHNY and SVGAGI (reference sequence). The germline V and J ends were trimmed by 0 bases and 10 bases, with 10 bases remaining between them.

The chain couples TRBV20-1 to TRBJ2-1; TRBD1 matches 8 bases. Looked up from germline, CDR1 is DFQATT and CDR2 is SNEGSKA (reference sequence). The V segment lost 3 bases and the J segment 4 bases; nucleotides outside the gene matches: 14. CDR3 length: 17 amino acids. The CDR3 DNA is TGCAGTGCTAGTTCTGGACAGGGAGGTCTGCCATACAATGAGCAGTTCTTC. This codes for CSASSGQGGLPYNEQFF.

The chain is built from TRBV6-5 and TRBJ1-2; 8 bases agree with TRBD1. V was pared by 8 bases and J by 7 bases, with 9 bases of the junction left unmatched. CDR3 length equals 13 residues. In germline, CDR1 is MNHEY, CDR2 SVGAGI. The CDR3 DNA sequence: TGTGCCAGCGGTACTGGGACAGGCGGTGGCTACACCTTC. Its protein product is CASGTGTGGGYTF.

This chain links TRBV28 with TRBJ2-2, with TRBD2 matching over 12 bases. The V segment lost 3 bases and the J segment 7 bases; nucleotides outside the gene matches: 9. CDR3 length equals 17 residues. Germline values: CDR1 MDHEN, CDR2 SYDVKM. CDR3: CASSLGLAGGRIGELFF. CDR3 coding DNA: TGTGCCAGCAGTTTGGGGCTAGCGGGAGGGCGAATCGGGGAGCTGTTTTTT.

The chain links TRBV4-2 to TRBJ2-3; 7 bases agree with TRBD2. The V segment lost 1 base and the J segment 2 bases; nucleotides outside the gene matches: 6. The germline V gene has CDR1 LGHNA and CDR2 YNFKEQ. There are 16 residues in the CDR3. In nucleotides, the CDR3 is TGTGCCAGCAGCCAAGGGCCTAGCGGATACACAGATACGCAGTATTTT. Amino acids: CASSQGPSGYTDTQYF.

This clone came up a few times. The chain recombines TRBV19 with TRBJ2-3, with 7 bases identical to TRBD1. V was pared by 5 bases and J by 5 bases, with 10 bases of the junction left unmatched. Germline V gene lookup returns CDR1 LNHDA and CDR2 SQIVND (reference sequence). The CDR3 has 15 amino acids. CDR3 region: CASSSQTGFEDTQYF. The CDR3 DNA is TGTGCCAGTAGTTCCCAGACAGGGTTTGAAGATACGCAGTATTTT.